These 13 T cell receptor beta chains were sequenced from one sample in a study of regulatory T cells in long-lasting Graves disease. The time point denotes: newly diagnosed GD, antithyroid drugs for less than 3 months. The TCR library used RNA extracted from PBMCs. Researchers made TCR beta libraries by using iRepertoire HTBI primers and running Arm-PCR on CDR3 regions. Each CDR3 protein is one row after TCRdb ran MiXCR on the multiplex PCR reads. Of roughly 500,000 distinct CDR3 sequences listed, approximately 13% were seen once; the top ten hold about 9.1%. The sample also formed part of further work on T cells in Graves' hyperthyroidism and ophthalmopathy.

The sample here was peripheral blood mononuclear cells (PBMCs), taken at new diagnosis, from a patient treated with antithyroid drugs. Receptors were obtained from a man aged 25-45 years with Graves disease.

In regard to this clonotype: This may come from a read error, since a much larger clone is one base off. The CDR3 loop is CASSLSGRGTYEQYF. For the CDR3, the DNA is TGTGCCAGCAGCTTATCCGGCAGGGGGACCTACGAGCAGTACTTC. This sequence joins TRBV7-2 and TRBJ2-7; 7 nucleotides align to TRBD1. The CDR3 runs 15 residues. Germline assignment: CDR1 SGHTA and CDR2 FQGNSA. The V gene end was trimmed by 2 bases and the J gene end by 2 bases; junction bases not matched to a gene: 6.

In its sample, this clonotype was seen a few times. The chain employs TRBV20-1 and TRBJ2-7, with a tentative D call TRBD2 (5 bases). This CDR3 has 13 residues. V dropped 6 bases and J dropped 0 bases, with 12 bases sitting between them. The germline gives CDR1 DFQATT, CDR2 SNEGSKA (reference sequence). The CDR3 bases are TGCAGTGCCAATACCGGGATCTCCTACGAGCAGTACTTC. Amino acid sequence: CSANTGISYEQYF.

This clonotype showed up many times. The CDR3 coding sequence is TGTGCCAGCAGTAAAACAGCTTTAAACACTGAAGCTTTCTTT. Translation: CASSKTALNTEAFF. The chain joins TRBV2 to TRBJ1-1; unclear D gene. Germline CDR1 is SNHLY and CDR2 is FYNNEI. V lost 5 bases and J 2 bases, leaving 12 bases between the germline ends. The CDR3 has 14 amino acids.

At least ten counts were recorded for this clonotype. The rearrangement links TRBV5-1 to TRBJ1-1; the match to TRBD1 covers 7 bases. Trimming at V came to 4 bases and at J to 3 bases, leaving 3 bases not matched to a gene. CDR3 size: 13 residues. The germline CDR1 and CDR2 sequences are SGHRS and YFSETQ. CDR3 coding DNA: TGCGCCAGCAGCCATCAGGGGGACACTGAAGCTTTCTTT. It yields the protein CASSHQGDTEAFF. Drawing the rest from reference TRBV5-1 and TRBJ1-1, the complete variable domain is KAGVTQTPRYLIKTRGQQVTLSCSPISGHRSVSWYQQTPGQGLQFLFEYFSETQRNKGNFPGRFSGRQFSNSRSEMNVSTLELGDSALYLCASSHQGDTEAFFGQGTRLTVV.

The chain links TRBV19 to TRBJ2-1, with 9 bases fitting TRBD2. Trimming at V came to 8 bases and at J to 3 bases, leaving 8 bases not matched to a gene. CDR1 LNHDA and CDR2 SQIVND come from the germline V gene (reference sequence). CDR3 length: 15 residues. The CDR3 sequence: CASQRLAEGYNEQFF. The CDR3 nucleotides are TGTGCCAGTCAACGACTAGCGGAGGGCTACAATGAGCAGTTCTTC.

In its sample, this clonotype was seen many times. This chain joins TRBV20-1 and TRBJ2-2; TRBD1 or TRBD2 may be the D gene (5 bases each). The CDR3 extends over 12 amino acids. The V end was cut by 6 bases, the J end by 6 bases, with 11 bases between. CDR1 is DFQATT, CDR2 SNEGSKA, per germline (reference sequence). CDR3 residues: CSANRGAGELFF. CDR3 bases: TGCAGTGCCAATAGAGGGGCCGGGGAGCTGTTTTTT.

This clonotype was seen only a few times. The chain links TRBV18 to TRBJ1-4; a weak D match, TRBD1 (6 bases). V lost 3 bases, J lost 5 bases, and 10 bases lay in between. The CDR3 consists of 14 residues. Looked up from germline, CDR1 is KGHSH and CDR2 is LQKENI. In nucleotides, the CDR3 is TGTGCCAGCTCACCTAGGGGGGGAAATGAAAAACTGTTTTTT. Translation: CASSPRGGNEKLFF.

This clonotype was seen a handful of times. This rearrangement joins TRBV24-1 to TRBJ1-2; TRBD1 matches at 7 bases. V gave up 3 bases and J gave up 10 bases; unmatched junction bases: 10. The CDR3 consists of 14 residues. CDR1 is KGHDR and CDR2 is SFDVKD in the germline V gene. The CDR3 protein is CATSDAEGAQPYTF. As DNA, the CDR3 is TGTGCCACCAGTGATGCAGAGGGGGCGCAGCCCTACACCTTC.

This clonotype appeared many times. This sequence joins TRBV2 and TRBJ2-5; possible D gene TRBD2, 7 bases. Germline V lookup: CDR1 SNHLY, CDR2 FYNNEI. This CDR3 region has 15 residues. Trimming took 7 bases from V and 3 from J, leaving 18 bases between them. The chain's CDR3 is CASKGRRGQKETQYF. CDR3 coding DNA: TGTGCCAGCAAGGGCCGGCGGGGGCAAAAAGAGACCCAGTACTTC.

The gene calls are TRBV6-1 and TRBJ2-4; D is undetermined. Germline V CDR1 and CDR2: MNHNS, SASEGT. The CDR3 runs 15 residues. Trimming shortened V by 5 bases and J by 4 bases, and 15 bases separated the two germline ends. CDR3 sequence (DNA): TGTGCCAGCAGTCAGGCGTGGGTGACAAAAAACATTCAGTACTTC. It specifies CASSQAWVTKNIQYF.

This sequence joins TRBV3-1 and TRBJ1-1, with D uncertain. Deletions cut 1 base from V and 7 bases from J, with 7 bases between. The CDR3 has 12 amino acids. In germline, CDR1 is LGHDT, CDR2 YNNKEL (reference sequence). The CDR3 spells CASSQVGSEAFF. CDR3 coding DNA: TGTGCCAGCAGCCAAGTTGGAAGTGAAGCTTTCTTT.

This clonotype was recorded at least ten times. This chain connects TRBV27 to TRBJ1-2; D uncertain. Between the trimmed V and J ends, which lost 4 bases and 1 base, there was a span of 16 bases. This CDR3 has 16 residues. Germline V CDR1 and CDR2: MNHEY, SMNVEV (reference sequence). Here the CDR3 reads CASSSTDPGDNYGYTF. CDR3 nucleotides: TGTGCCAGCAGTTCGACGGACCCTGGGGATAACTATGGCTACACCTTC.

This clonotype was counted many times. This chain joins TRBV20-1 and TRBJ2-5; D gene ambiguous. Germline V gene lookup returns CDR1 DFQATT and CDR2 SNEGSKA (reference sequence). Trimming stripped 5 bases from V and 5 bases from J, with 12 bases between. The CDR3 is made up of 12 amino acids. The CDR3 spells CSARWGKETQYF. The CDR3 nucleotides are TGCAGTGCTCGATGGGGAAAGGAGACCCAGTACTTC.